One sample yielded the 21 T cell receptor beta chains listed below, sequenced in a study of sequential checkpoint blockade in melanoma. Profiled with immunoSEQ multiplex PCR; TCRdb holds only in-frame clones, not every one. The sample has about 20,000 clones; roughly 72% are singletons. The treatment is: randomized to nivolumab then ipilimumab (arm A) or the reverse (arm B). Sequenced here: CD8+ T cells sorted from blood (inferred from file names), sampled from a patient given nivolumab and ipilimumab in sequence. Receptors were obtained from a human donor with melanoma.

The CDR3 loop reads CASSYTPGGRTEAFF. The CDR3 DNA is TGTGCCAGCAGTTACACCCCAGGGGGCAGAACTGAAGCTTTCTTT. The chain combines TRBV6-6 with TRBJ1-1; 8 nucleotides agree with TRBD1. The germline V gene encodes CDR1 MNHNY and CDR2 SVGAGI (reference sequence). V gave up 2 bases and J gave up 5 bases; unmatched junction bases: 7. This CDR3 spans 15 amino acids.

V is TRBV9 and J is TRBJ2-1, with 7 bases identical to TRBD2. Germline CDR1 reads SGDLS; CDR2 reads YYNGEE. V lost 4 bases and J lost 2; bases outside the gene matches: 15. CDR3 length: 18 amino acids. CDR3 residues: CASSQTSGGVPTYNEQFF. For the CDR3, the DNA is TGTGCCAGCAGCCAGACTAGTGGGGGGGTTCCGACCTACAATGAGCAGTTCTTC.

The chain joins TRBV5-6 to TRBJ2-5, with 9 bases aligning to TRBD1. After removal of 3 bases from V and 11 bases from J, the junction contained 14 bases not matched to a gene. The CDR3 consists of 15 residues. Germline V gene lookup returns CDR1 SGHDT and CDR2 YYEEEE. DNA of the CDR3: TGTGCCAGCAGCTCTGGCTGGGGACAGGGTGTTGAGCAGTACTTC. Residues: CASSSGWGQGVEQYF.

This clone was counted a few times. CDR3 in amino acids: CASSLTGPAYEQYF. As DNA, the CDR3 is TGTGCCAGCAGCTTGACAGGGCCGGCCTACGAGCAGTACTTC. The gene calls are TRBV2 and TRBJ2-7, with 7 bases that match TRBD1. The ends lost 6 bases at V and 2 bases at J; junction bases unmatched: 7. This CDR3 contains 14 residues. In germline, CDR1 is SNHLY, CDR2 FYNNEI. The variable domain in full, with the rest retrieved from reference TRBV2 and TRBJ2-7, is EPEVTQTPSHQVTQMGQEVILRCVPISNHLYFYWYRQILGQKVEFLVSFYNNEISEKSEIFDDQFSVERPDGSNFTLKIRSTKLEDSAMYFCASSLTGPAYEQYFGPGTRLTVT.

The chain carries TRBV7-9 and TRBJ2-1; possible D gene TRBD2, 5 bases. CDR1 is SEHNR and CDR2 is FQNEAQ in the germline V gene (reference sequence). Trimming removed 1 base from V and 0 bases from J, with 13 bases in between. This CDR3 has 17 amino acids. The CDR3 DNA is TGTGCCAGCAGCTTAGTTCTGGAGCGGAGCTCCTACAATGAGCAGTTCTTC. This codes for CASSLVLERSSYNEQFF.

This chain connects TRBV5-1 to TRBJ1-2, with 7 bases lining up with TRBD1. The CDR3 runs to 14 residues. Germline V CDR1 and CDR2: SGHRS, YFSETQ. V was pared by 0 bases and J by 8 bases, with 7 bases of the junction left unmatched. CDR3 in amino acids: CASSLATGLVGYTF. DNA for the CDR3: TGCGCCAGCAGCTTGGCGACAGGGCTGGTGGGCTACACCTTC.

CDR3 bases: TGCGCCAGCAGCTTGGGGGTGCTAGCTGGGGACTACGAGCAGTACTTC. Residues: CASSLGVLAGDYEQYF. The genes are TRBV5-1 and TRBJ2-7; maybe TRBD2 (5 bases). Trimming removed 0 bases at V and 3 bases at J, with 16 bases between. The germline gives CDR1 SGHRS, CDR2 YFSETQ. The CDR3 runs to 16 residues.

This chain joins TRBV29-1 and TRBJ1-2; tentatively, D is TRBD1 (6 bases). Germline V gives CDR1 SQVTM, CDR2 ANQGSEA. Between the trimmed V and J ends, which lost 0 bases and 3 bases, there was a span of 17 bases. The CDR3 runs 16 residues. The CDR3 DNA reads as TGCAGCGTTGAAGACGCGACAGGATTAGAGGACTATGGCTACACCTTC. Residues: CSVEDATGLEDYGYTF.

This rearrangement joins TRBV12-5 to TRBJ2-7, with 10 nucleotides matching TRBD1. This CDR3 region has 14 residues. Looked up from germline, CDR1 is LGHNT and CDR2 is FRNRAP. Unmatched junction bases numbered 6, after V lost 7 bases and J lost 3 bases. The CDR3 protein is CASDRTGGYYEQYF. CDR3 bases: TGTGCTAGTGACCGGACAGGGGGTTACTACGAGCAGTACTTC. The full variable domain, its missing parts supplied by reference TRBV12-5 and TRBJ2-7, is DARVTQTPRHKVTEMGQEVTMRCQPILGHNTVFWYRQTMMQGLELLAYFRNRAPLDDSGMPKDRFSAEMPDATLATLKIQPSEPRDSAVYFCASDRTGGYYEQYFGPGTRLTVT.

This chain uses TRBV7-9 with TRBJ2-7; no reliable D call. With 2 bases removed from V and 0 bases from J, the gap between germline ends came to 8 bases. Germline CDR1 SEHNR, CDR2 FQNEAQ (reference sequence). This CDR3 region has 14 residues. DNA of the CDR3: TGTGCCAGCAGCTTATATAAGAGCTCCTACGAGCAGTACTTC. This sequence encodes CASSLYKSSYEQYF.

The rearrangement links TRBV2 to TRBJ2-1; D perhaps matches TRBD2 (5 bases). The germline V gene has CDR1 SNHLY and CDR2 FYNNEI. CDR3 length: 16 residues. Trimming pared 7 bases from V and 0 bases from J, leaving 16 bases between. The CDR3 DNA reads as TGTGCCAGCAACAATCAGCGGTTGAGCTCCTACAATGAGCAGTTCTTC. Encoded protein: CASNNQRLSSYNEQFF.

This clone has only a few counts. The chain links TRBV28 to TRBJ1-1; D is undetermined. The ends were cut back, 6 bases at V and 1 base at J, with 18 bases in the middle. CDR1 and CDR2 from the germline V gene are MDHEN and SYDVKM. The CDR3 runs 16 residues. CDR3 region: CASSSTIRVPNTEAFF. In DNA form, the CDR3 reads TGTGCCAGCAGCTCCACCATCCGGGTCCCGAACACTGAAGCTTTCTTT.

A few counts support this clone. The rearrangement uses TRBV7-9 and TRBJ2-7; tentative D call: TRBD1 (6 bases). The CDR3 has 13 residues. The germline V and J ends were trimmed by 5 bases and 6 bases, with 14 bases remaining between them. In germline, CDR1 is SEHNR, CDR2 FQNEAQ (reference sequence). CDR3 DNA sequence: TGTGCCAGCAGCGTAGGGCAGGGGACCGAGCAGTACTTC. Translating it yields CASSVGQGTEQYF.

The chain employs TRBV7-2 and TRBJ2-7; a possible D gene is TRBD2 (5 bases). This CDR3 has 15 amino acids. CDR1 and CDR2 from the germline V gene are SGHTA and FQGNSA. Trimming left V 7 bases short and J 0 bases short, with 16 bases between. The CDR3, as DNA: TGTGCCAGCAACAATCCCCTGACTATCTCCTACGAGCAGTACTTC. Its protein product is CASNNPLTISYEQYF.

This clone was picked up a small number of times. This chain links TRBV5-1 with TRBJ2-7; 8 nucleotides match TRBD1. V gave up 4 bases and J gave up 3 bases; unmatched junction bases: 3. This CDR3 spans 13 amino acids. Germline V gives CDR1 SGHRS, CDR2 YFSETQ. CDR3 sequence reads: CASSMGQVYEQYF. In nucleotides, the CDR3 is TGCGCCAGCAGCATGGGACAGGTCTACGAGCAGTACTTC.

Note on this clone: With only one base between it and a far larger clone, this is likely a read error. The chain recombines TRBV27 with TRBJ1-2; D is perhaps TRBD1 (5 bases). The germline CDR1 and CDR2 sequences are MNHEY and SMNVEV (reference sequence). The CDR3 contains 16 residues. CDR3 residues: CATSLIDPGGVYGYTF. The CDR3 DNA reads as TGTGCCACCAGTTTAATTGACCCGGGGGGTGTTTATGGCTACACCTTC.

The chain has TRBV9 and TRBJ1-1; possible D gene TRBD1, 5 bases. V was cut by 0 bases and J by 0 bases, with 9 bases left in between. The CDR3 extends over 15 amino acids. CDR1 is SGDLS, CDR2 YYNGEE, per germline. The DNA for the CDR3 is TGTGCCAGCAGCGTAGATCCGGGGGTGAACACTGAAGCTTTCTTT. Amino acid sequence: CASSVDPGVNTEAFF.

The rearrangement uses TRBV13 and TRBJ1-1; D is ambiguous. The CDR3 spans 15 residues. V was trimmed by 1 base and J by 0 bases, leaving 9 bases between them. CDR1 and CDR2 from the germline V gene are PRHDT and FYEKMQ (reference sequence). CDR3 loop: CASSLDSRMNTEAFF. The DNA of the CDR3 is TGTGCCAGCAGCTTAGATAGTAGAATGAACACTGAAGCTTTCTTT.

This chain connects TRBV19 to TRBJ1-2; D is uncertain. The CDR3 runs 14 residues. The ends were cut back, 1 base at V and 3 bases at J, with 9 bases in the middle. The V gene's germline CDR1 is LNHDA and CDR2 SQIVND (reference sequence). The CDR3 DNA sequence: TGTGCCAGTAGTATAGGGGAGGACTACTATGGCTACACCTTC. The encoded protein is CASSIGEDYYGYTF.

The rearrangement joins TRBV2 to TRBJ1-6; possibly TRBD1 for D (5 bases). CDR3 length: 15 residues. CDR1 and CDR2 from the germline V gene are SNHLY and FYNNEI. V lost 7 bases and J 7 bases, leaving 17 bases between the germline ends. CDR3 DNA sequence: TGTGCCAGCATGGTCCTTGGGGCCCCCAATTCACCCCTCCACTTT. It translates to CASMVLGAPNSPLHF.

The rearrangement uses TRBV7-5 and TRBJ2-7; the listed D gene, TRBD1, was not tested against the DNA. TRBV7-5 is tagged as a pseudogene. This CDR3 has 14 residues. CDR3 sequence (DNA): TGTGCCAGAAGCTTCCTGACAGGGGCCTACGAGCAGTACTTC. Protein product: CARSFLTGAYEQYF.